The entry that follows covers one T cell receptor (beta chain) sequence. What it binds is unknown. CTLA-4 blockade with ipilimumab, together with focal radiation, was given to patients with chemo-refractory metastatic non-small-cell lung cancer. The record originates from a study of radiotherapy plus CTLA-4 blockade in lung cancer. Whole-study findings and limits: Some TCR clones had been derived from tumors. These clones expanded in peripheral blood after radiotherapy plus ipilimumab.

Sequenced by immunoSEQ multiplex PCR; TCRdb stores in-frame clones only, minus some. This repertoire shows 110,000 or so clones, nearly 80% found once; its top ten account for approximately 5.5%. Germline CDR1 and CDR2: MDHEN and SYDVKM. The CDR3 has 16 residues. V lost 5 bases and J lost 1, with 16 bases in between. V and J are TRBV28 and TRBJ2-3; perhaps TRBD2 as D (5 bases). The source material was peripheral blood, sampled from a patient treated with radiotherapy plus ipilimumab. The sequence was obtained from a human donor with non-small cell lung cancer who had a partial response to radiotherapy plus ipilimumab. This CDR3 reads CASSPIEGTGTDTQYF. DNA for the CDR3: TGTGCCAGCAGTCCAATAGAGGGCACAGGCACAGATACGCAGTATTTT.